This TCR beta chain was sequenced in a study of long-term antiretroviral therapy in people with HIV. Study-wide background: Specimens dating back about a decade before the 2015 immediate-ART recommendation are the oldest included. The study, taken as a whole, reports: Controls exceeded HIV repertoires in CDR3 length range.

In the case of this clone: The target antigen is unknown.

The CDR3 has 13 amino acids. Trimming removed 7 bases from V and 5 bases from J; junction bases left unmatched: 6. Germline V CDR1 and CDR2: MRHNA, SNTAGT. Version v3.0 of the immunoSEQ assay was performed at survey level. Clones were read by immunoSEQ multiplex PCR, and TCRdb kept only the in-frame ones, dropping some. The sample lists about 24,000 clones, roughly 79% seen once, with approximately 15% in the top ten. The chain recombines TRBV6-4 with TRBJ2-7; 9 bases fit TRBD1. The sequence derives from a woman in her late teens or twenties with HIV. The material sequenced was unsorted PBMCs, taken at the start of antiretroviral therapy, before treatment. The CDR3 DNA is TGTGCCAGCATCGGACAGGGGCCACACGAGCAGTACTTC. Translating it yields CASIGQGPHEQYF.